This T cell receptor (beta chain) was found in a study of early T cells in non-severe SARS-CoV-2 infection. Study details: Sequenced material consisted of bulk RNA (from unsorted whole blood), and chains were unpaired. Study-level points and caveats: Comparison of clonotypes with VDJdb favored anti-spike CD8 responses while missing private and CD4 specificities.

In the library, individual cDNA molecules carried attached unique molecular identifiers. TCRdb reprocessed the 5' RACE reads via MiXCR and lists one record per CDR3 protein. The sample has roughly 90,000 distinct CDR3 sequences, roughly 15% seen once. This CDR3 is built from 16 residues. V lost 5 bases and J lost 0, with 14 bases in between. On this clonotype itself: Its cognate antigen is unknown.

The TCR sequence derives from an adult who was a healthcare worker with PCR-confirmed SARS-CoV-2 infection or an uninfected control (not recorded which). Sequenced material: whole blood. The chain links TRBV12-3 or TRBV12-4 to TRBJ1-5, with D uncertain. CDR3 DNA sequence: TGTGCCAGCAGTCACGGGTTCAGACATAGCAATCAGCCCCAGCATTTT. Translation gives CASSHGFRHSNQPQHF.